These T cell receptor beta chains were read from a single sample in a study of beta chain features in type 1 diabetes. The repertoire was sequenced with immunoSEQ multiplex PCR; TCRdb's copy has only in-frame clones and lacks some. The profile shows about 170,000 clones, 6% to 9% of them singletons. The sample consisted of central memory CD4+ T cells from blood. These receptors were taken from a man younger than 35 with type 1 diabetes. Both conserved end residues are part of each CDR3. The D gene is left open where the match is weak. A row's size may be missing; if present it is once, few, many or a size class.

few | . | TRBJ2-3 | TRBV2 | TGTGCCAGCAGTGGGACGAATGGGAGGGGGGGCTCTGTCGGCACGCAGTATTTT | CASSGTNGRGGSVGTQYF
. | TRBD1 | TRBJ1-2 | TRBV6-5 | TGTGCCAGCAGGAAGGGCAGGGGGCAGGACTATGGCTACACCTTC | CASRKGRGQDYGYTF
few | . | TRBJ2-5 | TRBV18 | TGTGCCAGCTCAGCGCTCGAAGAGACCCAGTACTTC | CASSALEETQYF
few | TRBD2 | TRBJ2-1 | TRBV7-9 | TGTGCCAGCAGCCTAAAACTAGCGGGCGGGGAGAATGAGCAGTTCTTC | CASSLKLAGGENEQFF
few | . | TRBJ2-3 | TRBV27 | TGTGCCAGCAGTCCATTGTCCCGGGGGGACAGGACAGATACGCAGTATTTT | CASSPLSRGDRTDTQYF
few | TRBD2 | TRBJ2-3 | TRBV6-6 | TGTGCCAGCAGTCCCGGACTAGCGGGAGCTATAGATACGCAGTATTTT | CASSPGLAGAIDTQYF
few | . | TRBJ2-5 | TRBV4-3 | TGCGCCAGCAGCCAAGTTGGGAGACTAGGATTTCAAGAGACCCAGTACTTC | CASSQVGRLGFQETQYF
few | . | TRBJ2-7 | TRBV30 | TGTGCCTGGAGTGGACAGAACTACGAGCAGTACTTC | CAWSGQNYEQYF
. | TRBD1 | TRBJ2-7 | TRBV2 | TGTGCCAGCAGTTGGGTACCGGGACAGGGAGGCGAGCAGTACTTC | CASSWVPGQGGEQYF
. | TRBD1 | TRBJ2-7 | TRBV27 | TGTGCCAGCAGCGACAGGGTTAGCGAGCAGTACTTC | CASSDRVSEQYF
. | . | TRBJ1-2 | TRBV10-3 | TGTGCCATCAGTGAGGGCAGCCTAGCTAACTATGGCTACACCTTC | CAISEGSLANYGYTF
. | TRBD1 | TRBJ2-2 | TRBV18 | TGTGCCAGCTCAGCCGGACAGGGTAACACCGGGGAGCTGTTTTTT | CASSAGQGNTGELFF
few | . | TRBJ2-7 | TRBV5-1 | TGCGCCAGCAGCTTGGCCGGGGTCTCCTACGAGCAGTACTTC | CASSLAGVSYEQYF
. | TRBD1 | TRBJ2-1 | TRBV29-1 | TGCAGCGCCGACACTCCCGGACAGGGGGCCTACAATGAGCAGTTCTTC | CSADTPGQGAYNEQFF
few | . | TRBJ1-6 | TRBV21-1 | TGTGCCAGCAGCAAATCGGGGACAGGGGGCGAAGCACCCCTCCACTTT | CASSKSGTGGEAPLHF
many | TRBD1 | TRBJ2-3 | TRBV7-9 | TGTGCCAGCAACAGACAGGGGTGGTCAGATACGCAGTATTTT | CASNRQGWSDTQYF
few | TRBD2 | TRBJ2-1 | TRBV5-1 | TGCGCCAGCAGCTTGGAGACTAGCGGGAGGGCCAATGAGCAGTTCTTC | CASSLETSGRANEQFF
many | . | TRBJ2-3 | TRBV9 | TGTGCCAGCAGCCCATGGCAGCGGGCCGGCTACACAGATACGCAGTATTTT | CASSPWQRAGYTDTQYF
. | TRBD2 | TRBJ2-3 | TRBV30 | TGTGCCTGGACTAGCGGGTCCACAGATACGCAGTATTTT | CAWTSGSTDTQYF
few | . | TRBJ2-4 | TRBV11-2 | TGTGCCAGCAGCTTAGAACGCGGCAGTAACATTCAGTACTTC | CASSLERGSNIQYF
. | TRBD2 | TRBJ2-5 | TRBV2 | TGTGCCAGCGCGGGGGAAGAGACCCAGTACTTC | CASAGEETQYF
few | . | TRBJ1-2 | TRBV6-4 | TGTGCCAGCAGTGACCAGGGGTATGGCTACACCTTC | CASSDQGYGYTF
. | . | TRBJ2-5 | TRBV11-2 | TGTGCCAGCAGCGCCCGGGTCGGAGAGACCCAGTACTTC | CASSARVGETQYF
. | . | TRBJ2-3 | TRBV4-2 | TGTGCCAGCAGCCAAGATCGGGACTGGGCAGATACGCAGTATTTT | CASSQDRDWADTQYF
. | . | TRBJ2-6 | TRBV28 | TGTGCCAGCCGGGACATCCTCTCTGGGGCCAACGTCCTGACTTTC | CASRDILSGANVLTF
few | TRBD1 | TRBJ1-1 | TRBV6-6 | TGTGCCAGCAGCCCGACAGGGAATGAAGCTTTCTTT | CASSPTGNEAFF
. | TRBD2 | TRBJ2-3 | TRBV6-5 | TGTGCCAGCATCGCGGGGGGGGCCACAGATACGCAGTATTTT | CASIAGGATDTQYF
many | . | TRBJ1-1 | TRBV27 | TGTGCCAGCAGTTTGCGCGGGGGAGGGACTGAAGCTTTCTTT | CASSLRGGGTEAFF
. | TRBD1 | TRBJ1-1 | TRBV18 | TGTGCCAGCTCACCCGGACAGGGGATGAACACTGAAGCTTTCTTT | CASSPGQGMNTEAFF
. | . | TRBJ2-5 | TRBV7-2 | TGTGCCAGCAGCTTAGTTGGGGGGAGCAAGTACTTC | CASSLVGGSKYF
. | . | TRBJ2-1 | TRBV2 | TGTGCCAGCAGTGAATGGCTTGAGCAGTTCTTC | CASSEWLEQFF
few | . | TRBJ1-5 | TRBV18 | TGTGCCAGCTCACCATACGGGGGGGACCAGCATTTT | CASSPYGGDQHF
. | . | TRBJ1-1 | TRBV25-1 | TGTGCCAGCAGTGAATCGAGAGCAGGGAACACTGAAGCTTTCTTT | CASSESRAGNTEAFF
. | TRBD2 | TRBJ2-3 | TRBV19 | TGTGCCAGTAGTATGGCCGGGACTAGCGGTACAGATACGCAGTATTTT | CASSMAGTSGTDTQYF
few | . | TRBJ1-1 | TRBV27 | TGTGCCAGCAGTTTATACATGGGGCTACAGAGAACTTTCTTT | CASSLYMGLQRTFF
many | . | TRBJ2-7 | TRBV27 | TGTGCCAGCAGTTTAAGGGACACCGGCTACGAGCAGTACTTC | CASSLRDTGYEQYF
few | . | TRBJ2-2 | TRBV30 | TGTGCCTGGAGACGCCTGCAGGGCACCGGGGAGCTGTTTTTT | CAWRRLQGTGELFF
. | TRBD2 | TRBJ2-1 | TRBV5-1 | TGCGCCAGCAGCTTTCTAGCGGGCCCTAGCAATGAGCAGTTCTTC | CASSFLAGPSNEQFF
. | . | TRBJ2-7 | TRBV7-2 | TGTGCCAGCAGCTTAACCGGGGTCCACGAGCAGTACTTC | CASSLTGVHEQYF
. | . | TRBJ2-4 | TRBV19 | TGTGCCAGCAGGGATCTAGCCAAAAACATTCAGTACTTC | CASRDLAKNIQYF
. | . | TRBJ2-5 | TRBV6-5 | TGTGCCAGCAGTTACTCGGGGGCCCTCCAAGAGACCCAGTACTTC | CASSYSGALQETQYF
few | TRBD1 | TRBJ1-4 | TRBV5-1 | TGCGCCAGCACAAGGGACAGCACTAATGAAAAACTGTTTTTT | CASTRDSTNEKLFF
. | . | TRBJ2-4 | TRBV2 | TGTGCCAGCAGCCCCCAGGGGACCACCAAAAACATTCAGTACTTC | CASSPQGTTKNIQYF
many | . | TRBJ2-3 | TRBV15 | TGTGCCACCAGCAGAGGTCAAAGACAAAACACAGATACGCAGTATTTT | CATSRGQRQNTDTQYF
. | TRBD1 | TRBJ2-4 | TRBV4-2 | TGTGCCAGCAGCCCCGGAGGACAGGGACGTAAAAACATTCAGTACTTC | CASSPGGQGRKNIQYF
many | . | TRBJ2-4 | TRBV6-5 | TGTGCCAGCAGTGGCTTGAATGCCAAAAACATTCAGTACTTC | CASSGLNAKNIQYF
. | . | TRBJ1-4 | TRBV5-1 | TGCGCCAGCAGCTTGGGGGGCCAAAAACTGTTTTTT | CASSLGGQKLFF
. | . | TRBJ1-2 | TRBV7-9 | TGTGCCAGCAGGGACACTGGTCTCTATGGCTACACCTTC | CASRDTGLYGYTF
many | TRBD2 | TRBJ2-3 | TRBV4-3 | TGCGCCAGCAGCCAGACTAGCGGGGGGACCACAGATACGCAGTATTTT | CASSQTSGGTTDTQYF
few | TRBD1 | TRBJ1-1 | TRBV28 | TGTGCCAGCACCCTCCTAGGACAGGGAAAGGACACTGAAGCTTTCTTT | CASTLLGQGKDTEAFF
few | TRBD2 | TRBJ2-1 | TRBV18 | TGTGCCAGCTCATCGACTAGCGGGAGGTTGGGTGAGCAGTTCTTC | CASSSTSGRLGEQFF
. | . | TRBJ2-4 | TRBV6-5 | TGTGCCAGCAGTCCCCAGTGGGGAGAAAACATTCAGTACTTC | CASSPQWGENIQYF
. | TRBD1 | TRBJ1-2 | TRBV9 | TGTGCCAGCAGCCGACAGGGGACACCTAACTATGGCTACACCTTC | CASSRQGTPNYGYTF
. | . | TRBJ2-7 | TRBV11-2 | TGTGCCAGCAGCAGACAGGAAGACGAGCAGTACTTC | CASSRQEDEQYF
few | . | TRBJ2-2 | TRBV30 | TGTGCCTGGAGTGTACTTACGAACACCGGGGAGCTGTTTTTT | CAWSVLTNTGELFF
. | TRBD2 | TRBJ2-7 | TRBV7-2 | TGTGCCAGCAGCTTAGCACTAGCGGTGTACGAGCAGTACTTC | CASSLALAVYEQYF
few | . | TRBJ1-4 | TRBV19 | TGTGCCAGTACAGACAGAGGAAACTCCGGTGAAAAACTGTTTTTT | CASTDRGNSGEKLFF
few | . | TRBJ2-7 | TRBV6-5 | TGTGCCAGCGGAGGGGTCTACGAGCAGTACTTC | CASGGVYEQYF
. | TRBD1 | TRBJ2-5 | TRBV11-2 | TGTGCCAGCAGCTCACTCGGGACAGCGTACTTC | CASSSLGTAYF
. | TRBD1 | TRBJ2-1 | TRBV9 | TGTGCCAGCAGCGTTCCGACAGGGGCTAATGAGCAGTTCTTC | CASSVPTGANEQFF